This passage covers 15 T cell receptor beta chains from one sample sequenced in a study of identical twins. TCRdb called the 5' RACE reads again in MiXCR, with one record for every CDR3 protein. The data show roughly 700,000 distinct CDR3 sequences, about 9.4% seen once. The same data also contributed to another study, on yellow fever vaccine responses in identical twins.

Sequencing used PBMCs. The receptor source for this set is a woman aged 18-30 years in good health.

This clonotype was seen at least ten times. The CDR3 nucleotides are TGCAGTGCTAGAGAAGGGAACGGTCAGCCCCAGCATTTT. Encoded protein: CSAREGNGQPQHF. The chain is built from TRBV20-1 and TRBJ1-5, with D unresolved. This CDR3 has 13 residues. CDR1 is DFQATT, CDR2 SNEGSKA, per germline (reference sequence). Trimming took off 0 bases at V and 6 bases at J, with 9 bases between the two ends.

The chain recombines TRBV27 with TRBJ2-7; D may be TRBD1 or TRBD2 (5 bases each). V lost 5 bases, J lost 3 bases, and 17 bases lay in between. This CDR3 contains 15 residues. CDR1 and CDR2 (germline): MNHEY, SMNVEV (reference sequence). The CDR3 loop reads CASSKFWGNHYEQYF. The CDR3 DNA reads as TGTGCCAGCAGTAAATTTTGGGGGAACCACTACGAGCAGTACTTC.

The V call is TRBV2, the J call TRBJ2-4, with 9 positions matching TRBD2. J lost 9 bases, V lost 6 bases, and 21 bases had no gene match. This CDR3 is built from 18 residues. Germline lookup yields CDR1 SNHLY and CDR2 FYNNEI. CDR3 region: CASRGSLTSGTRWVIQYF. The DNA for the CDR3 is TGTGCCAGCAGAGGTTCGTTGACTAGCGGAACTCGATGGGTCATTCAGTACTTC.

The chain joins TRBV11-2 to TRBJ2-5, with D possibly TRBD2 on 7 matching bases. Germline V gene lookup returns CDR1 SGHAT and CDR2 FQNNGV. Trimming left V 6 bases short and J 5 bases short, with 16 bases between. The length of the CDR3 is 14 residues. CDR3 sequence (DNA): TGTGCCAGCAGGACTGCGGGGGCGTGGGAGACCCAGTACTTC. Encoded protein: CASRTAGAWETQYF.

A few counts support this clonotype. The chain uses TRBV5-1 and TRBJ2-5; D might be TRBD2 (5 bases). Germline CDR1 reads SGHRS; CDR2 reads YFSETQ. Trimming cost V 1 base and J 11 bases, with 9 bases left between them. The CDR3 contains 11 residues. The CDR3 region is CASSLTGFQYF. CDR3 bases: TGCGCCAGCAGCTTGACGGGATTTCAGTACTTC.

The V gene is TRBV6-1, the J gene TRBJ1-6; D ambiguous. Germline CDR1 reads MNHNS; CDR2 reads SASEGT. V gave up 5 bases and J gave up 9 bases, with 17 bases separating them. The CDR3 consists of 15 residues. The CDR3, as DNA: TGTGCCAGCAGTCCGACCCTAATGGGAGGTTCACCCCTCCACTTT. Its protein product is CASSPTLMGGSPLHF.

This clonotype came up many times. The chain uses TRBV28 and TRBJ2-1; 12 nucleotides match TRBD2. The trim removed 8 bases at V and 2 bases at J, leaving 10 bases unmatched. CDR3 size: 17 residues. Looked up from germline, CDR1 is MDHEN and CDR2 is SYDVKM. The CDR3 region is CASLGLAGGITYNEQFF. For the CDR3, the DNA is TGTGCCAGCCTGGGGCTAGCGGGAGGGATAACCTACAATGAGCAGTTCTTC.

The V call is TRBV20-1, the J call TRBJ2-7; 8 positions match TRBD1. CDR1 and CDR2 from the germline V gene are DFQATT and SNEGSKA (reference sequence). The CDR3 is 16 residues long. V dropped 2 bases and J dropped 1; count of bases not matched to a gene: 10. Here the CDR3 reads CSARRGGQGVSYEQYF. CDR3 coding DNA: TGCAGTGCTAGAAGGGGCGGACAGGGAGTTTCCTACGAGCAGTACTTC.

The chain employs TRBV3-1 and TRBJ2-7, with TRBD2 matching 12 bases. V dropped 1 base and J dropped 6; count of bases not matched to a gene: 10. CDR3 size: 17 residues. CDR1 and CDR2 (germline): LGHDT, YNNKEL (reference sequence). The CDR3 region has the DNA TGTGCCAGCAGCCAAGTTCAACGACTAGCGGGAGAAACCGAGCAGTACTTC. Translating it yields CASSQVQRLAGETEQYF.

In its sample, this clonotype was seen many times. CDR3 sequence reads: CASSFSTSGSNEQFF. CDR3 nucleotides: TGTGCCAGCAGCTTCAGTACTAGCGGGAGTAATGAGCAGTTCTTC. The J gene is TRBJ2-1, the V gene TRBV7-2, with 11 bases matching TRBD2. Per the germline V gene, CDR1 is SGHTA and CDR2 is FQGNSA. V trimming: 3 bases; J trimming: 7 bases; junction bases outside the gene matches: 5. The CDR3 length is 15 residues. Combining the CDR3 with reference TRBV7-2 and TRBJ2-1 gives the whole variable domain GAGVSQSPSNKVTEKGKDVELRCDPISGHTALYWYRQSLGQGLEFLIYFQGNSAPDKSGLPSDRFSAERTGGSVSTLTIQRTQQEDSAVYLCASSFSTSGSNEQFFGPGTRLTVL.

This clonotype was seen more than once but under ten times. The genes are TRBV7-9 and TRBJ2-1; 7 bases fit TRBD1. Germline V lookup: CDR1 SEHNR, CDR2 FQNEAQ (reference sequence). Germline trimming cut 5 bases from V and 3 bases from J; bases unmatched to any gene: 10. The CDR3 sequence is 16 residues long. For the CDR3, the DNA is TGTGCCAGCAGCCCACGGACAGGACCCAGCTACAATGAGCAGTTCTTC. Amino acid sequence: CASSPRTGPSYNEQFF.

In its sample, this clonotype was seen a few times. This chain uses TRBV6-1 with TRBJ1-3; weak D call: TRBD1 (5 bases). Germline CDR1 and CDR2: MNHNS and SASEGT. The CDR3 sequence is 16 residues long. Trimming removed 5 bases from V and 0 bases from J, with 14 bases in between. The CDR3 spells CASSRGSKISGNTIYF. CDR3 in DNA: TGTGCCAGCAGTAGGGGTTCTAAGATCTCTGGAAACACCATATATTTT.

The rearrangement joins TRBV28 to TRBJ1-4, with 11 nucleotides matching TRBD1. J was trimmed by 8 bases and V by 9 bases; bases with no gene match: 8. CDR1 is MDHEN, CDR2 SYDVKM, per germline. CDR3 length: 14 residues. The CDR3 here is CASLTGTGGEKLFF. In nucleotides, the CDR3 is TGTGCCAGTTTAACCGGGACAGGGGGGGAAAAACTGTTTTTT.

This clonotype turned up a few times. This chain joins TRBV6-4 and TRBJ1-2; 8 nucleotides match TRBD1. V was pared by 5 bases and J by 4 bases, with 9 bases of the junction left unmatched. The CDR3 totals 15 residues. CDR1 and CDR2 (germline): MRHNA, SNTAGT. CDR3 residues: CASSPGQGTFYGYTF. CDR3 coding DNA: TGTGCCAGCAGTCCCGGACAGGGAACCTTCTATGGCTACACCTTC.

This chain connects TRBV12-3 or TRBV12-4 to TRBJ1-5; possibly TRBD1 for D (5 bases). Trimming removed 5 bases at V and 2 bases at J, with 13 bases between. CDR3 length: 15 amino acids. This chain's CDR3 is CASSEDWGRNQPQHF. CDR3 DNA sequence: TGTGCCAGCAGTGAGGACTGGGGCCGCAATCAGCCCCAGCATTTT.